These T cell receptor beta chains were read from a single sample in a study of T cell changes during pregnancy in multiple sclerosis. Sequencing used immunoSEQ multiplex PCR; TCRdb keeps in-frame clones, though not all of them. The sample lists tens of thousands of clones, roughly 90% occurring once. The specimen was peripheral blood, collected after pregnancy. These TCRs come from a female donor with multiple sclerosis, enrolled in a pregnancy study. Both conserved end residues are part of each CDR3. Each record gives: clone size, D gene, J gene, V gene, CDR3 protein, CDR3 DNA. The D gene is left open where the match is weak. Rows give clone size only sometimes, using once, few, many, or a class for an expanded clone.

abundance: few
d_gene: .
j_gene: TRBJ1-4
v_gene: TRBV5-8
CDR3aa: CASSLGRLGSNEKLFF
CDR3nt: TGTGCCAGCAGCTTGGGCAGGCTTGGGTCTAATGAAAAACTGTTTTTT

abundance: .
d_gene: TRBD1
j_gene: TRBJ2-1
v_gene: TRBV5-4
CDR3aa: CASSQTGYNEQFF
CDR3nt: TGTGCCAGCAGCCAGACAGGGTACAATGAGCAGTTCTTC

abundance: .
d_gene: .
j_gene: TRBJ1-1
v_gene: TRBV15
CDR3aa: CATSRARVNTEAFF
CDR3nt: TGTGCCACCAGCAGAGCCCGGGTGAACACTGAAGCTTTCTTT

abundance: .
d_gene: TRBD1
j_gene: TRBJ2-3
v_gene: TRBV7-9
CDR3aa: CASSSATGYTDTQYF
CDR3nt: TGTGCCAGCAGCTCAGCGACAGGGTACACAGATACGCAGTATTTT

abundance: once
d_gene: .
j_gene: TRBJ1-1
v_gene: TRBV5-4
CDR3aa: CASSFGGYTEAFF
CDR3nt: TGTGCCAGCAGCTTTGGGGGCTACACTGAAGCTTTCTTT

abundance: few
d_gene: .
j_gene: TRBJ2-7
v_gene: TRBV6-6
CDR3aa: CASSYFEDRISSEQYF
CDR3nt: TGTGCCAGCAGTTACTTCGAAGACAGGATTTCCTCCGAGCAGTACTTC

abundance: .
d_gene: TRBD1
j_gene: TRBJ1-2
v_gene: TRBV2
CDR3aa: CASSETPGDRFYGYTF
CDR3nt: TGTGCCAGCAGTGAAACCCCAGGGGACAGATTCTATGGCTACACCTTC

abundance: .
d_gene: .
j_gene: TRBJ2-1
v_gene: TRBV30
CDR3aa: CAWGPSFYNEQFF
CDR3nt: TGTGCCTGGGGTCCTAGTTTCTACAATGAGCAGTTCTTC

abundance: .
d_gene: .
j_gene: TRBJ1-1
v_gene: TRBV10-2
CDR3aa: CASMTTAGTEAFF
CDR3nt: TGCGCCAGCATGACGACAGCGGGAACTGAAGCTTTCTTT

abundance: .
d_gene: .
j_gene: TRBJ1-1
v_gene: TRBV5-4
CDR3aa: CASSLPGANTEAFF
CDR3nt: TGTGCCAGCAGCTTGCCAGGGGCGAACACTGAAGCTTTCTTT

abundance: .
d_gene: .
j_gene: TRBJ1-6
v_gene: TRBV5-1
CDR3aa: CASRGTAVNSPLHF
CDR3nt: TGCGCCAGCCGCGGGACGGCAGTTAATTCACCCCTCCACTTT

abundance: .
d_gene: .
j_gene: TRBJ2-2
v_gene: TRBV9
CDR3aa: CASSVEGSTGELFF
CDR3nt: TGTGCCAGCAGCGTCGAAGGGAGCACCGGGGAGCTGTTTTTT

abundance: .
d_gene: .
j_gene: TRBJ2-1
v_gene: TRBV5-1
CDR3aa: CASSSSWAGYNEQFF
CDR3nt: TGCGCCAGCAGCTCCTCATGGGCCGGCTACAATGAGCAGTTCTTC

abundance: .
d_gene: .
j_gene: TRBJ2-1
v_gene: TRBV6-1
CDR3aa: CASSEAPVAMQFF
CDR3nt: TGTGCCAGCAGTGAAGCGCCCGTGGCAATGCAGTTCTTC

abundance: .
d_gene: .
j_gene: TRBJ1-4
v_gene: TRBV7-2
CDR3aa: CASSPGLTRNEKLFF
CDR3nt: TGTGCCAGCAGCCCAGGACTGACTCGCAATGAAAAACTGTTTTTT

abundance: .
d_gene: .
j_gene: TRBJ1-2
v_gene: TRBV10-3
CDR3aa: CAIRRGEGVFYGYTF
CDR3nt: TGTGCCATCAGGCGAGGGGAGGGAGTCTTCTATGGCTACACCTTC

abundance: .
d_gene: .
j_gene: TRBJ1-1
v_gene: TRBV4-3
CDR3aa: CASSPQWNTEAFF
CDR3nt: TGCGCCAGCAGCCCACAGTGGAACACTGAAGCTTTCTTT

abundance: .
d_gene: TRBD1
j_gene: TRBJ2-4
v_gene: TRBV10-3
CDR3aa: CAISESLGTGENIQYF
CDR3nt: TGTGCCATCAGTGAGTCCCTCGGGACAGGGGAAAACATTCAGTACTTC

abundance: .
d_gene: .
j_gene: TRBJ2-3
v_gene: TRBV4-1
CDR3aa: CASSHPGGTDTQYF
CDR3nt: TGCGCCAGCAGCCATCCAGGGGGCACAGATACGCAGTATTTT

abundance: .
d_gene: .
j_gene: TRBJ1-2
v_gene: TRBV2
CDR3aa: CASSLDQGSLVYGYTF
CDR3nt: TGTGCCAGCAGTCTAGACCAGGGGTCCCTTGTCTATGGCTACACCTTC

abundance: .
d_gene: .
j_gene: TRBJ1-1
v_gene: TRBV7-7
CDR3aa: CASFKGQGNTEAFF
CDR3nt: TGTGCTAGCTTCAAGGGGCAGGGGAACACTGAAGCTTTCTTT

abundance: .
d_gene: .
j_gene: TRBJ2-7
v_gene: TRBV28
CDR3aa: CASTSTPGGGTYEQYF
CDR3nt: TGTGCCAGCACCAGCACCCCCGGTGGCGGAACCTACGAGCAGTACTTC

abundance: .
d_gene: .
j_gene: TRBJ2-5
v_gene: TRBV7-3
CDR3aa: CASSLREGGTQYF
CDR3nt: TGTGCCAGCAGCCTCCGGGAAGGGGGGACCCAGTACTTC

abundance: .
d_gene: TRBD1
j_gene: TRBJ1-4
v_gene: TRBV6-1
CDR3aa: CASSESGTGVEKLFF
CDR3nt: TGTGCCAGCAGTGAATCCGGGACAGGGGTTGAAAAACTGTTTTTT

abundance: .
d_gene: TRBD1
j_gene: TRBJ1-2
v_gene: TRBV4-3
CDR3aa: CASSQEVWDRGYTF
CDR3nt: TGCGCCAGCAGCCAAGAAGTTTGGGACAGAGGCTACACCTTC

abundance: .
d_gene: .
j_gene: TRBJ1-4
v_gene: TRBV11-2
CDR3aa: CASSSGRFRRVDEKLFF
CDR3nt: TGTGCCAGCAGCTCTGGGCGATTCCGGAGGGTGGATGAAAAACTGTTTTTT

abundance: .
d_gene: .
j_gene: TRBJ2-5
v_gene: TRBV6-5
CDR3aa: CASSYSSLTVEYF
CDR3nt: TGTGCCAGCAGTTACTCGAGTTTAACAGTGGAGTACTTC

abundance: .
d_gene: .
j_gene: TRBJ1-2
v_gene: TRBV5-1
CDR3aa: CASSLGSGSNYGYTF
CDR3nt: TGCGCCAGCAGCTTGGGGTCAGGCTCTAACTATGGCTACACCTTC

abundance: .
d_gene: .
j_gene: TRBJ1-2
v_gene: TRBV20-1
CDR3aa: CSAREEPGYTF
CDR3nt: TGCAGTGCTAGGGAGGAACCCGGATACACCTTC

abundance: .
d_gene: .
j_gene: TRBJ2-1
v_gene: TRBV5-4
CDR3aa: CASSLGGGTYNEQFF
CDR3nt: TGTGCCAGCAGCCTTGGCGGGGGCACCTACAATGAGCAGTTCTTC

abundance: once
d_gene: .
j_gene: TRBJ1-6
v_gene: TRBV6-5
CDR3aa: CASSYAALQDSPLHF
CDR3nt: TGTGCCAGCAGTTACGCCGCGCTTCAGGATTCACCCCTCCACTTT

abundance: .
d_gene: .
j_gene: TRBJ1-4
v_gene: TRBV7-9
CDR3aa: CASSLMGRYNEKLFF
CDR3nt: TGTGCCAGCAGCTTAATGGGCAGATATAATGAAAAACTGTTTTTT

abundance: .
d_gene: .
j_gene: TRBJ1-5
v_gene: TRBV28
CDR3aa: CASTPGGRNQPQHF
CDR3nt: TGTGCCAGCACACCCGGGGGGAGAAATCAGCCCCAGCATTTT

abundance: .
d_gene: TRBD2
j_gene: TRBJ2-1
v_gene: TRBV6-4
CDR3aa: CASSRLAGDYNGQFF
CDR3nt: TGTGCCAGCAGCAGACTAGCGGGGGACTACAATGGGCAGTTCTTC

abundance: once
d_gene: .
j_gene: TRBJ2-7
v_gene: TRBV7-8
CDR3aa: CASSLANEQYF
CDR3nt: TGTGCCAGCAGCTTAGCTAACGAGCAGTACTTC

abundance: .
d_gene: .
j_gene: TRBJ1-1
v_gene: TRBV19
CDR3aa: CASSLRQVGRNTEAFF
CDR3nt: TGTGCCAGTAGTCTGCGACAGGTCGGAAGGAACACTGAAGCTTTCTTT

abundance: .
d_gene: .
j_gene: TRBJ1-2
v_gene: TRBV28
CDR3aa: CASSQVWDYGYTF
CDR3nt: TGTGCCAGCAGCCAGGTCTGGGACTATGGCTACACCTTC

abundance: .
d_gene: TRBD2
j_gene: TRBJ2-3
v_gene: TRBV19
CDR3aa: CASSTSGDTQYF
CDR3nt: TGTGCCAGTAGTACTAGCGGAGATACGCAGTATTTT

abundance: .
d_gene: TRBD1
j_gene: TRBJ2-7
v_gene: TRBV5-1
CDR3aa: CASSFVGQVYEQYF
CDR3nt: TGCGCCAGCAGCTTTGTAGGACAGGTCTACGAGCAGTACTTC

abundance: .
d_gene: TRBD2
j_gene: TRBJ2-2
v_gene: TRBV2
CDR3aa: CASSDVLAGPNTGELFF
CDR3nt: TGTGCCAGCAGTGATGTTCTAGCGGGGCCTAACACCGGGGAGCTGTTTTTT

abundance: .
d_gene: TRBD1
j_gene: TRBJ1-2
v_gene: TRBV27
CDR3aa: CASRVGGANGYTF
CDR3nt: TGTGCCAGCAGAGTAGGGGGCGCCAATGGCTACACCTTC

abundance: .
d_gene: .
j_gene: TRBJ2-5
v_gene: TRBV5-6
CDR3aa: CASSGGAETQYF
CDR3nt: TGTGCCAGCAGCGGGGGGGCGGAGACCCAGTACTTC

abundance: .
d_gene: .
j_gene: TRBJ2-1
v_gene: TRBV28
CDR3aa: CASSPHGDYNEQFF
CDR3nt: TGTGCCAGCAGTCCCCACGGGGATTACAATGAGCAGTTCTTC

abundance: once
d_gene: .
j_gene: TRBJ1-1
v_gene: TRBV10-2
CDR3aa: CASSETQTLNTEAFF
CDR3nt: TGCGCCAGCAGTGAAACTCAGACTTTGAACACTGAAGCTTTCTTT

abundance: .
d_gene: TRBD1
j_gene: TRBJ2-7
v_gene: TRBV28
CDR3aa: CASRFLGQGFHEQYF
CDR3nt: TGTGCCAGCAGGTTTCTGGGACAGGGGTTCCACGAGCAGTACTTC

abundance: .
d_gene: .
j_gene: TRBJ2-7
v_gene: TRBV9
CDR3aa: CASPSGVGSYEQYF
CDR3nt: TGTGCCAGCCCGTCCGGCGTGGGGAGCTACGAGCAGTACTTC

abundance: .
d_gene: .
j_gene: TRBJ2-2
v_gene: TRBV7-9
CDR3aa: CASSLSRGLGGGELFF
CDR3nt: TGTGCCAGCAGCTTAAGCAGGGGATTAGGTGGCGGGGAGCTGTTTTTT

abundance: .
d_gene: TRBD2
j_gene: TRBJ2-1
v_gene: TRBV4-2
CDR3aa: CASSQDATSAYNEQFF
CDR3nt: TGTGCCAGCAGCCAAGACGCGACTAGCGCCTACAATGAGCAGTTCTTC

abundance: .
d_gene: .
j_gene: TRBJ2-3
v_gene: TRBV25-1
CDR3aa: CASSDYQASDTQYF
CDR3nt: TGTGCCAGCAGTGACTACCAGGCCTCAGATACGCAGTATTTT

abundance: .
d_gene: .
j_gene: TRBJ1-6
v_gene: TRBV7-3
CDR3aa: CASSLHQGRPLHF
CDR3nt: TGTGCCAGCAGCCTCCATCAGGGAAGACCCCTCCACTTT

abundance: .
d_gene: .
j_gene: TRBJ2-3
v_gene: TRBV11-2
CDR3aa: CASSPGTDTQYF
CDR3nt: TGTGCCAGCAGCCCAGGCACAGATACGCAGTATTTT

abundance: few
d_gene: TRBD1
j_gene: TRBJ1-1
v_gene: TRBV2
CDR3aa: CASSGQGDTEAFF
CDR3nt: TGTGCCAGCAGTGGACAGGGAGACACTGAAGCTTTCTTT

abundance: .
d_gene: .
j_gene: TRBJ2-1
v_gene: TRBV11-2
CDR3aa: CASSLWGDGGVF
CDR3nt: TGTGCCAGCAGCCTTTGGGGGGACGGTGGGGTCTTC

abundance: .
d_gene: .
j_gene: TRBJ1-1
v_gene: TRBV7-9
CDR3aa: CASSLSSVNTEAFF
CDR3nt: TGTGCCAGCAGCCTGAGCAGCGTGAACACTGAAGCTTTCTTT

abundance: once
d_gene: TRBD2
j_gene: TRBJ2-5
v_gene: TRBV5-1
CDR3aa: CASSLGLAGIQETQYF
CDR3nt: TGCGCCAGCAGCTTGGGACTAGCGGGGATCCAAGAGACCCAGTACTTC

abundance: .
d_gene: TRBD1
j_gene: TRBJ1-2
v_gene: TRBV11-3
CDR3aa: CAGRRNDRGHYGYTF
CDR3nt: TGTGCCGGAAGACGAAACGACAGGGGGCACTATGGCTACACCTTC

abundance: .
d_gene: .
j_gene: TRBJ2-7
v_gene: TRBV7-2
CDR3aa: CASSLGVDSRLYEQYF
CDR3nt: TGTGCCAGCAGCTTAGGAGTAGACAGCAGACTTTACGAGCAGTACTTC

abundance: .
d_gene: .
j_gene: TRBJ2-7
v_gene: TRBV27
CDR3aa: CASSLSLGVEQYF
CDR3nt: TGTGCCAGCAGTTTATCGCTCGGGGTCGAGCAGTACTTC